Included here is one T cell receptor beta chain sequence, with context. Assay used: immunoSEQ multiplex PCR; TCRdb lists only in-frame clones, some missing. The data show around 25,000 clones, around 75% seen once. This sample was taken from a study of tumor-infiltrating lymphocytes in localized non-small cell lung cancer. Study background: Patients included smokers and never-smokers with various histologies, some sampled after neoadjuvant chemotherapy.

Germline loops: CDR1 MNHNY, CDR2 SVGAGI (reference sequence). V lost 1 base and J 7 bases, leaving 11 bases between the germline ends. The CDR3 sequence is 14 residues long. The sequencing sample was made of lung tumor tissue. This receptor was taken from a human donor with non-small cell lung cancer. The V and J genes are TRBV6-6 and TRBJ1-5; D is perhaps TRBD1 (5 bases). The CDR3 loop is CASSYFRVGQPQHF. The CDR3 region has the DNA TGTGCCAGCAGTTACTTCAGGGTCGGGCAGCCCCAGCATTTT.